Following are 9 T cell receptor beta chains from one sample sequenced in a study of blood T cell repertoires in COVID-19. The protocol was immunoSEQ multiplex PCR, while the TCRdb copy is restricted to in-frame clones and leaves out a portion. The data show roughly 200,000 clones, with under 90% seen just once and around 7.8% held by the top ten. The sequenced sample consisted of peripheral blood. The receptors stem from a woman aged 80 or older with COVID-19, enrolled during active disease.

The rearrangement links TRBV20-1 to TRBJ2-5, with a tentative D call TRBD2 (6 bases). Deletions cut 3 bases from V and 5 bases from J, with 7 bases between. The CDR3 covers 11 residues. Germline CDR1 is DFQATT and CDR2 is SNEGSKA (reference sequence). The CDR3: CSARAGETQYF. Written as DNA, the CDR3 is TGCAGTGCTAGGGCGGGGGAGACCCAGTACTTC.

This clone came up once. The chain links TRBV7-2 to TRBJ1-2, with TRBD1 identical over 9 bases. This CDR3 comprises 17 residues. V shed 5 bases and J 4 bases; nucleotides not matched to a gene: 14. In germline, CDR1 is SGHTA, CDR2 FQGNSA. The CDR3 region has the DNA TGTGCCAGCAGCCCACGTCCCGGGACAGGGATGACCTATGGCTACACCTTC. Residues: CASSPRPGTGMTYGYTF.

The DNA of the CDR3 is TGCAGCGGGAGGATCTCTGGGAGGACCGGGGAGCTGTTTTTT. Translated, it gives CSGRISGRTGELFF. The chain is built from TRBV29-1 and TRBJ2-2, with D maybe TRBD2 (6 bases). The CDR3 spans 14 residues. Looked up from germline, CDR1 is SQVTM and CDR2 is ANQGSEA. The ends were cut back, 7 bases at V and 5 bases at J, with 17 bases in the middle.

The gene calls are TRBV9 and TRBJ2-3; tentative D call: TRBD2 (5 bases). The CDR3 runs to 15 residues. V was cut by 7 bases and J by 7 bases, with 22 bases left in between. Germline lookup yields CDR1 SGDLS and CDR2 YYNGEE. The CDR3 spells CASAGGERSMYTQYF. DNA for the CDR3: TGTGCCAGCGCGGGTGGGGAGCGGTCCATGTATACGCAGTATTTT.

The genes are TRBV11-2 and TRBJ2-1; 9 bases are shared with TRBD2. Per germline, CDR1 SGHAT and CDR2 FQNNGV. This CDR3 is 15 amino acids long. V lost 3 bases to trimming and J lost 6 bases; unmatched junction nucleotides: 6. The CDR3 loop is CASSFHSGGTNEQFF. The CDR3 DNA sequence: TGTGCCAGCAGCTTCCATAGCGGGGGAACCAATGAGCAGTTCTTC.

This clone was counted a single time. J is TRBJ2-1 and V is TRBV6-5, with D uncertain. Deletions cut 0 bases from V and 14 bases from J, with 8 bases between. CDR1 and CDR2 (germline): MNHEY, SVGAGI. This CDR3 is built from 11 residues. Here the CDR3 reads CASSYSALEFF. The CDR3 bases are TGTGCCAGCAGTTACTCCGCGTTGGAGTTCTTC.

The rearrangement joins TRBV5-1 to TRBJ2-5, with 11 nucleotides matching TRBD1. This CDR3 is 16 amino acids long. Germline values: CDR1 SGHRS, CDR2 YFSETQ. The V segment lost 1 base and the J segment 7 bases; nucleotides outside the gene matches: 9. CDR3 amino acids: CASSLSGQGGSGTQYF. The CDR3 DNA reads as TGCGCCAGCAGCTTGTCGGGACAGGGGGGCAGTGGGACCCAGTACTTC.

The rearrangement joins TRBV3-1 (or the pseudogene TRBV3-2) to TRBJ1-2, with D hard to call. CDR1 and CDR2 (germline): LGHDT, YNNKEL (reference sequence). The V gene lost 4 bases and the J gene lost 4 bases, with 19 bases spanning the gap. The CDR3 length is 16 residues. CDR3 region: CASSPQSWSKTYGYTF. In nucleotides, the CDR3 is TGTGCCAGCAGCCCCCAAAGCTGGAGCAAGACCTATGGCTACACCTTC.

The rearrangement joins TRBV6-5 to TRBJ2-2; D unclear. CDR1 and CDR2 (germline): MNHEY, SVGAGI. The CDR3 extends over 15 amino acids. Trimming shortened V by 0 bases and J by 1 base, and 6 bases separated the two germline ends. CDR3 in amino acids: CASSYSNGNTGELFF. The CDR3 coding sequence is TGTGCCAGCAGTTACTCGAACGGGAACACCGGGGAGCTGTTTTTT.